What follows are 24 T cell receptor beta chains derived from one specimen sequenced in a study of blood T cell repertoires in COVID-19. The repertoire was sequenced with immunoSEQ multiplex PCR; TCRdb's copy has only in-frame clones and lacks some. In the table there are 120,000 to 150,000 clones, approximately 85% of which are singletons. The sequenced sample consisted of peripheral blood. The receptor source for this set is a man aged 50 or older with acute or convalescent COVID-19.

Here the CDR3 reads CASSLALQGTPYNEQFF. The CDR3 DNA sequence: TGTGCCAGCAGCTTAGCCCTACAGGGGACACCCTACAATGAGCAGTTCTTC. The rearrangement joins TRBV7-9 to TRBJ2-1, with 7 positions matching TRBD1. Germline CDR1 is SEHNR and CDR2 is FQNEAQ (reference sequence). V lost 0 bases, J lost 2 bases, and 7 bases stayed unmatched. The CDR3 contains 17 residues. Full variable domain (remainder filled in from reference TRBV7-9 and TRBJ2-1): DTGVSQNPRHKITKRGQNVTFRCDPISEHNRLYWYRQTLGQGPEFLTYFQNEAQLEKSRLLSDRFSAERPKGSFSTLEIQRTEQGDSAMYLCASSLALQGTPYNEQFFGPGTRLTVL.

This clone appeared a single time. The chain employs TRBV19 and TRBJ2-2, with 14 bases lining up with TRBD2. J gave up 12 bases and V 10 bases, and 7 bases lay outside the gene matches. CDR3 length: 13 residues. Germline values: CDR1 LNHDA, CDR2 SQIVND (reference sequence). For the CDR3, the DNA is TGTGCCACCTCGGGACTAGCGGGGGCGAAGCTGTTTTTT. Translated: CATSGLAGAKLFF.

This clone was recorded once. J is TRBJ1-2 and V is TRBV11-1, with 8 bases identical to TRBD1. CDR1 is SGHAT, CDR2 FQDESV, per germline (reference sequence). V shed 5 bases and J 4 bases; nucleotides not matched to a gene: 12. This CDR3 is 16 amino acids long. For the CDR3, the DNA is TGTGCCAGCAGCCTAAACGAAGGACAGGGAGGCTATGGCTACACCTTC. Its translation is CASSLNEGQGGYGYTF.

The CDR3 DNA reads as TGTGCCTGGAGTGTACTGACAGGGCTAGGTGAAAAACTGTTTTTT. Translated, it gives CAWSVLTGLGEKLFF. This chain links TRBV30 with TRBJ1-4, with 7 bases aligning to TRBD1. V shed 0 bases and J 7 bases; nucleotides not matched to a gene: 8. Germline loops: CDR1 GTSNPN, CDR2 SVGIG (reference sequence). This CDR3 has 15 residues.

The V call is TRBV19, the J call TRBJ2-7; 10 nucleotides line up with TRBD1. V was pared by 7 bases and J by 6 bases, with 9 bases of the junction left unmatched. Germline CDR1 LNHDA, CDR2 SQIVND (reference sequence). The CDR3 runs to 14 residues. The CDR3 DNA follows: TGTGCCAGTAACCCGGGACAGGGGATCTCCGAGCAGTACTTC. As protein: CASNPGQGISEQYF.

The chain is built from TRBV18 and TRBJ2-1; 10 bases are a match to TRBD1. The germline V gene has CDR1 KGHSH and CDR2 LQKENI. The V gene end was trimmed by 4 bases and the J gene end by 0 bases; junction bases not matched to a gene: 3. The CDR3 has 16 amino acids. CDR3 sequence (DNA): TGTGCCAGCTCACGACAGGGGGCGAGCTCCTACAATGAGCAGTTCTTC. It yields the protein CASSRQGASSYNEQFF.

The gene calls are TRBV10-1 and TRBJ2-7; 10 nucleotides agree with TRBD1. Looked up from germline, CDR1 is WNHNN and CDR2 is SYGVQD (reference sequence). Losses at the gene ends were 3 bases for V and 2 bases for J; bases not matched to a gene: 4. The CDR3 is made up of 15 amino acids. The CDR3 DNA reads TGCGCCAGCAGTGAAACCGGGACAGGGGCCTACGAGCAGTACTTC. This translates into CASSETGTGAYEQYF.

V and J are TRBV5-1 and TRBJ2-5; TRBD1 is a possible D gene (5 bases). The CDR3 consists of 14 residues. V was cut by 4 bases and J by 5 bases, with 15 bases left in between. The germline CDR1 and CDR2 sequences are SGHRS and YFSETQ. The CDR3 coding sequence is TGCGCCAGCAGCCCAGTTTCAGGGTCGGAGACCCAGTACTTC. Amino acid sequence: CASSPVSGSETQYF.

This sequence joins TRBV6-5 and TRBJ2-5; D uncertain. The CDR3 length is 11 residues. Deletions cut 2 bases from V and 4 bases from J, with 2 bases between. In germline, CDR1 is MNHEY, CDR2 SVGAGI. CDR3 residues: CASSYLETQYF. The CDR3, as DNA: TGTGCCAGCAGTTACCTAGAGACCCAGTACTTC.

This chain joins TRBV9 and TRBJ2-3, with TRBD2 matching over 9 bases. The germline V gene encodes CDR1 SGDLS and CDR2 YYNGEE. J lost 1 base, V lost 5 bases, and 2 bases had no gene match. The CDR3 contains 14 residues. The CDR3 DNA sequence: TGTGCCAGCAGTCGGACTAGCGGCACAGATACGCAGTATTTT. Translation gives CASSRTSGTDTQYF.

This clone was found a few times. V usage is TRBV7-8 and J usage is TRBJ2-2; D remains ambiguous. The germline V gene encodes CDR1 SGHVS and CDR2 FQNEAQ. Trimming cost V 5 bases and J 3 bases, with 7 bases left between them. This CDR3 spans 13 amino acids. The CDR3 loop is CASSRYYTGELFF. Here the CDR3 DNA reads TGTGCCAGCAGCCGATACTACACCGGGGAGCTGTTTTTT.

Of note for this clone: Its ends do not fully match the called genes, so a read error is possible. The chain combines TRBV2 with TRBJ1-4; TRBD1 might be the D (6 bases). CDR3 length equals 14 residues. Per the germline V gene, CDR1 is SNHLY and CDR2 is FYNNEI. The CDR3, as DNA: TGTGCCAGCACTGAAAGGGGGTTCGGTGAAAAACTGTTTTTT. This sequence encodes CASTERGFGEKLFF.

The J gene is TRBJ2-3, the V gene TRBV7-3; 8 bases map to TRBD2. CDR1 and CDR2 (germline): SGHTA, FQGTGA. The V gene end was trimmed by 5 bases and the J gene end by 6 bases; junction bases not matched to a gene: 4. The CDR3 spans 13 residues. CDR3 sequence (DNA): TGTGCCAGCAGCCCCGGGAGGGGTGATACGCAGTATTTT. It is translated as CASSPGRGDTQYF. Variable domain in full (rest from reference TRBV7-3 and TRBJ2-3): GAGVSQTPSNKVTEKGKYVELRCDPISGHTALYWYRQSLGQGPEFLIYFQGTGAADDSGLPNDRFFAVRPEGSVSTLKIQRTERGDSAVYLCASSPGRGDTQYFGPGTRLTVL.

This chain connects TRBV7-9 to TRBJ1-2, with TRBD1 matching over 9 bases. J gave up 6 bases and V 8 bases, and 13 bases lay outside the gene matches. The length of the CDR3 is 15 residues. Germline assignment: CDR1 SEHNR and CDR2 FQNEAQ (reference sequence). CDR3 sequence: CASVRPRQGVNGYTF. In DNA form, the CDR3 reads TGTGCCAGCGTTCGCCCCCGACAGGGGGTAAATGGCTACACCTTC.

The chain uses TRBV6-5 and TRBJ2-3; D is unresolved. Trimming cost V 0 bases and J 6 bases, with 7 bases left between them. The CDR3 totals 13 residues. Per germline, CDR1 MNHEY and CDR2 SVGAGI. Written as DNA, the CDR3 is TGTGCCAGCAGTTACTCAATGGAGGATACGCAGTATTTT. This translates into CASSYSMEDTQYF.

The gene calls are TRBV19 and TRBJ1-5; possibly TRBD1 for D (5 bases). The ends were cut back, 10 bases at V and 2 bases at J, with 21 bases in the middle. This CDR3 has 16 amino acids. Germline V gene lookup returns CDR1 LNHDA and CDR2 SQIVND (reference sequence). The CDR3 DNA follows: TGTGCCACCGCCCAGGGAGGGGAGCGTCGCAATCAGCCCCAGCATTTT. It translates to CATAQGGERRNQPQHF.

Details on this clone: Other nucleotide sequences from this sample produce the same CDR3. The gene calls are TRBV6-5 and TRBJ1-2; TRBD1 might be the D (5 bases). The CDR3 has 12 amino acids. V was pared by 5 bases and J by 1 base, with 5 bases between. CDR1 MNHEY and CDR2 SVGAGI come from the germline V gene. The CDR3 sequence is CASSQGNYGYTF. For the CDR3, the DNA is TGTGCCAGCAGTCAGGGTAACTATGGCTACACCTTC.

The chain links TRBV19 to TRBJ1-1, with D possibly TRBD1 on 6 matching bases. The CDR3 has 14 residues. CDR1 LNHDA and CDR2 SQIVND come from the germline V gene (reference sequence). Trimming removed 3 bases at V and 1 base at J, with 9 bases between. DNA for the CDR3: TGTGCCAGTAGTATGGACAGACAGAACACTGAAGCTTTCTTT. As protein: CASSMDRQNTEAFF.

This rearrangement joins TRBV7-9 to TRBJ1-1, with D possibly being TRBD1 (5 bases). V lost 5 bases, J lost 9 bases, and 19 bases lay in between. This CDR3 has 14 amino acids. CDR1 SEHNR and CDR2 FQNEAQ come from the germline V gene (reference sequence). This CDR3 reads CASSNSSGGKKAFF. Here the CDR3 DNA reads TGTGCCAGCAGCAACTCATCCGGGGGGAAGAAAGCTTTCTTT.

In this sample, this clone turned up a few times. This chain uses TRBV3-1 (or the pseudogene TRBV3-2) with TRBJ1-5; D remains unclear. V gave up 0 bases and J gave up 4 bases, with 4 bases separating them. The CDR3 is 13 residues long. Per germline, CDR1 LGHDT and CDR2 YNNKEL (reference sequence). The CDR3 protein is CASSQEYNQPQHF. In nucleotides, the CDR3 is TGTGCCAGCAGCCAAGAATATAATCAGCCCCAGCATTTT.

This clone was observed a few times. The CDR3 loop is CASSHPTAPSAEAFF. The CDR3 DNA sequence: TGCGCCAGCAGCCACCCGACAGCTCCAAGCGCTGAAGCTTTCTTT. The V call is TRBV4-1, the J call TRBJ1-1, with a possible D match to TRBD1 (5 bases). V lost 3 bases, J lost 6 bases, and 17 bases lay in between. Per the germline V gene, CDR1 is MGHRA and CDR2 is YSYEKL. CDR3 length: 15 amino acids.

This clone was found once. The chain couples TRBV9 to TRBJ2-5; possibly TRBD2 for D (6 bases). There are 15 residues in the CDR3. CDR1 SGDLS and CDR2 YYNGEE come from the germline V gene. V was shortened by 6 bases and J by 4 bases, with 19 bases between the two germline ends. This CDR3 is CASNQGEWRGETQYF. The CDR3 DNA sequence: TGTGCCAGCAACCAAGGGGAGTGGAGGGGAGAGACCCAGTACTTC.

The CDR3 protein is CATSRELMGGETQYF. The CDR3 DNA reads as TGTGCCACCAGCAGAGAATTGATGGGGGGGGAGACCCAGTACTTC. The rearrangement uses TRBV15 and TRBJ2-5; 7 bases agree with TRBD2. The V gene's germline CDR1 is LNHNV and CDR2 YYDKDF (reference sequence). Unmatched junction bases numbered 6, after V lost 0 bases and J lost 5 bases. The CDR3 is 15 residues long. The variable domain in full, completed from reference TRBV15 and TRBJ2-5, reads DAMVIQNPRYQVTQFGKPVTLSCSQTLNHNVMYWYQQKSSQAPKLLFHYYDKDFNNEADTPDNFQSRRPNTSFCFLDIRSPGLGDTAMYLCATSRELMGGETQYFGPGTRLLVL.

The chain is built from TRBV7-8 and TRBJ1-5; the match to TRBD1 covers 11 bases. Germline V CDR1 and CDR2: SGHVS, FQNEAQ. J lost 2 bases, V lost 4 bases, and 4 bases had no gene match. The CDR3 is 16 residues long. CDR3 residues: CASSSRTGGGNQPQHF. The CDR3 coding sequence is TGTGCCAGCAGCTCCCGGACAGGGGGCGGCAATCAGCCCCAGCATTTT.